The T cell receptor (beta chain) described here comes from a study of graft-versus-host responses after intestinal transplantation. The study's findings and limits: Levels of circulating GvH clones at their peak were associated with early post-transplant HvG declines.

The CDR3 length is 18 residues. V lost 0 bases to trimming and J lost 3 bases, with 21 bases between them. Germline V gene data show CDR1 as SGHRS and CDR2 as YFSETQ. Sequencing was performed with immunoSEQ multiplex PCR; in TCRdb, only in-frame clones are kept and a portion is missing. Seen here are about 90,000 clones, around 80% observed once, and the top ten hold around 0.83%. As regards this clone: The antigen remains undetermined.

V gene TRBV5-1 combines with J gene TRBJ2-5, with D perhaps TRBD1 (5 bases). This TCR derives from a human donor who received an intestinal transplant. Sample: unstimulated CD4+ T cells sorted from spleen or lymph node cells, taken before intestinal transplant. CDR3 coding DNA: TGCGCCAGCAGCTTGGGACAGTCCGGTCGGACGGTAGAAGAGACCCAGTACTTC. Its translation is CASSLGQSGRTVEETQYF.